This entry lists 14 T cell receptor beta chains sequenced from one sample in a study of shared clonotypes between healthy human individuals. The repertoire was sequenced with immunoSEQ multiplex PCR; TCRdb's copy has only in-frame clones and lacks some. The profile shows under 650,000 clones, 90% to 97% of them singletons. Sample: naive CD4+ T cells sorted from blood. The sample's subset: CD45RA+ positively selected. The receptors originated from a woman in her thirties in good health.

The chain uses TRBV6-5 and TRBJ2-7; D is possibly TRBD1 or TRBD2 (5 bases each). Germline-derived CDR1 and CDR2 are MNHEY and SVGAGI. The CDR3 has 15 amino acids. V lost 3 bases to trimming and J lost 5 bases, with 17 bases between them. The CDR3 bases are TGTGCCAGCAGTTATTCCGGGACCCCACCCCACGAGCAGTACTTC. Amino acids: CASSYSGTPPHEQYF.

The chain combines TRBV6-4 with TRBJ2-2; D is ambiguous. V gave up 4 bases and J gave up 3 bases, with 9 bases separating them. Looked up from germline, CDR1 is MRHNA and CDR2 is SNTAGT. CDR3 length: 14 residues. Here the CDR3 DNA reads TGTGCCAGCAGTGCCGAACTACACACCGGGGAGCTGTTTTTT. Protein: CASSAELHTGELFF.

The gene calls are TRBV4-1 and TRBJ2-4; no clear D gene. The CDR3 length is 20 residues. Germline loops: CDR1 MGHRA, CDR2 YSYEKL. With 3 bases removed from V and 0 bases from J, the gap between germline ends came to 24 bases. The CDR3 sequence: CASSHTVFQAPHLAKNIQYF. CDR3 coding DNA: TGCGCCAGCAGCCATACTGTCTTCCAAGCCCCCCATCTAGCCAAAAACATTCAGTACTTC.

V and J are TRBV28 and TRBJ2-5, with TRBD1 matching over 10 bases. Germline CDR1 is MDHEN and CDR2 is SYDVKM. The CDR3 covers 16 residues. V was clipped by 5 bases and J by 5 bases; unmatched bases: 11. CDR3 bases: TGTGCCAGCAGTGACCCCGGGACAGGGGATGGGGAGACCCAGTACTTC. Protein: CASSDPGTGDGETQYF. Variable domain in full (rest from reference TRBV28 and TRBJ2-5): DVKVTQSSRYLVKRTGEKVFLECVQDMDHENMFWYRQDPGLGLRLIYFSYDVKMKEKGDIPEGYSVSREKKERFSLILESASTNQTSMYLCASSDPGTGDGETQYFGPGTRLLVL.

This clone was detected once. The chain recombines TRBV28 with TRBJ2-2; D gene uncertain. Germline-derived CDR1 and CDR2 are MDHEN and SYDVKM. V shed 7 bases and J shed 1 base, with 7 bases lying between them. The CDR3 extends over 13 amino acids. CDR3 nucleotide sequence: TGTGCCAGCACCTCAAGGAACACCGGGGAGCTGTTTTTT. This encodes CASTSRNTGELFF.

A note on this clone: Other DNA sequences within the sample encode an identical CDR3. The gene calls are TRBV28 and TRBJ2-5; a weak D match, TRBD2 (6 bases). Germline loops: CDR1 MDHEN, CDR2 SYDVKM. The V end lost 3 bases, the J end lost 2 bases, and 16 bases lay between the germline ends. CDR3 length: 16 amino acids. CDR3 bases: TGTGCCAGCAGTTTGGGCCTTGCGGGGCCACAAGAGACCCAGTACTTC. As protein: CASSLGLAGPQETQYF.

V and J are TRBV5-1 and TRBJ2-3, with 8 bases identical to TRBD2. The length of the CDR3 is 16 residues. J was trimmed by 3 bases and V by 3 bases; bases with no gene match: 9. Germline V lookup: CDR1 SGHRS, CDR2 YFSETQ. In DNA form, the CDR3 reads TGCGCCAGCAGCTCCGGTGGAGCGGGAGATACAGATACGCAGTATTTT. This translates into CASSSGGAGDTDTQYF.

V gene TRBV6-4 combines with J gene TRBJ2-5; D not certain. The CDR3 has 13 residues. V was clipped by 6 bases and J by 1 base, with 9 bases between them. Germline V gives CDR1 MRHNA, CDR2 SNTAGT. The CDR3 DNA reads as TGTGCCAGCAGCGCCAGTGGCCAAGAGACCCAGTACTTC. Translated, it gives CASSASGQETQYF.

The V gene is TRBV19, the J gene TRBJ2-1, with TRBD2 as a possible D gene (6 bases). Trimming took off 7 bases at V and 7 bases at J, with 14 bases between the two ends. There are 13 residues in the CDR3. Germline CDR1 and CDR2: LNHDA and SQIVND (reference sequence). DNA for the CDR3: TGTGCCAGTAAGGGCGGGGTGGGTAATGAGCAGTTCTTC. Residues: CASKGGVGNEQFF.

The CDR3 DNA follows: TGTGCCAGCAGTCCCCGACTAGCGGGAGTGGGTGAGCAGTTCTTC. This codes for CASSPRLAGVGEQFF. The rearrangement joins TRBV27 to TRBJ2-1, with 12 bases lining up with TRBD2. The CDR3 extends over 15 amino acids. Trimming cost V 5 bases and J 9 bases; bases outside gene matches: 8. Looked up from germline, CDR1 is MNHEY and CDR2 is SMNVEV (reference sequence).

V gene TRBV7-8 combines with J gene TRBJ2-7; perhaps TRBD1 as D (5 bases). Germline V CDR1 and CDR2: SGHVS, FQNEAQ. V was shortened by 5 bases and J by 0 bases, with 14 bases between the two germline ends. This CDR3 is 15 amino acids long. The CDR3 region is CASSQEQAYSYEQYF. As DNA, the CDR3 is TGTGCCAGCAGCCAGGAACAGGCCTACTCCTACGAGCAGTACTTC.

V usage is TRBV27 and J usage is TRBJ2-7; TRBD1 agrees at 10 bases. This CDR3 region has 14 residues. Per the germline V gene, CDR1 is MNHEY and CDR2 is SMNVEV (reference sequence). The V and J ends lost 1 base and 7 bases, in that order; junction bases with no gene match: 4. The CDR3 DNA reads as TGTGCCAGCAGTTTATATAGGACAGGGGGTGAGCAGTACTTC. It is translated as CASSLYRTGGEQYF.

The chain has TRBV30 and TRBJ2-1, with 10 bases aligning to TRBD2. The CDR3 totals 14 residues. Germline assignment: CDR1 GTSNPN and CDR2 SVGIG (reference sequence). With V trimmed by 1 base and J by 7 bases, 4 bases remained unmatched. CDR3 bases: TGTGCCTGGAGTGATGCTAGCGGGAGAAATGAGCAGTTCTTC. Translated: CAWSDASGRNEQFF.

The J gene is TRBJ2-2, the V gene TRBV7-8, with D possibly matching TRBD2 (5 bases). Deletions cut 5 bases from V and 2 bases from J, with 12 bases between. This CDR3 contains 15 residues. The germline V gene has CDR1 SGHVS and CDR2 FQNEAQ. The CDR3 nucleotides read TGTGCCAGCAGCGAGGAGGACTTAAACACCGGGGAGCTGTTTTTT. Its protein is CASSEEDLNTGELFF.